The 6 T cell receptor beta chains reported below all come from one sample, sequenced in a study of vaccination and CD4 T cells after COVID-19. Cultured CD4+ T cell DNA was sequenced using the Oncomine TCR Beta short-read assay. A single record per CDR3 protein comes from TCRdb applying MiXCR to the PCR reads. The table shows more than 10,000 distinct CDR3 sequences, with over 25% occurring only once. Which antigens these TCRs recognize remains unknown. Treatment in this sample: approximately nine-day PBMC culture with coronavirus spike peptide pools or control peptides (ViraFEST assay). The sample consisted of CD4+ T cells from blood, cultured in vitro, taken after SARS-CoV-2 vaccination. The receptors stem from a human donor who had recovered from COVID-19.

This clonotype came up a few times. This chain joins TRBV24-1 and TRBJ2-1, with D hard to call. Germline assignment: CDR1 KGHDR and CDR2 SFDVKD. The V gene lost 5 bases and the J gene lost 6 bases, with 10 bases spanning the gap. The CDR3 totals 13 residues. CDR3 in amino acids: CATSGGPPNEQFF. The CDR3 DNA is TGTGCCACCAGTGGTGGCCCTCCCAATGAGCAGTTCTTC.

The sample holds a few counts of this clonotype. The chain couples TRBV12-3 or TRBV12-4 to TRBJ2-1; 9 positions agree with TRBD1. The CDR3 sequence is 16 residues long. Losses at the gene ends were 5 bases for V and 5 bases for J; bases not matched to a gene: 10. The CDR3 DNA follows: TGTGCCAGCAGTCCAACAGACAGGGGGGCTCACAATGAGCAGTTCTTC. Residues: CASSPTDRGAHNEQFF.

The chain combines TRBV6-1 with TRBJ1-4; 7 bases line up with TRBD1. Germline CDR1 is MNHNS and CDR2 is SASEGT. This CDR3 contains 14 residues. The ends lost 7 bases at V and 8 bases at J; junction bases unmatched: 10. The CDR3 DNA is TGTGCCAGCAAAGACAGGGCCCGGGGGGAAAAACTGTTTTTT. Translating it yields CASKDRARGEKLFF.

This clonotype was seen a handful of times. The rearrangement links TRBV7-9 to TRBJ2-1, with 12 bases aligning to TRBD2. The CDR3 length is 15 residues. Germline CDR1 SEHNR, CDR2 FQNEAQ (reference sequence). V shed 5 bases and J 3 bases; nucleotides not matched to a gene: 2. CDR3 DNA sequence: TGTGCCAGCAGCCCGGGACTAGCGGGCTACAATGAGCAGTTCTTC. As protein: CASSPGLAGYNEQFF.

The chain employs TRBV11-2 and TRBJ2-7, with D perhaps matching TRBD1 or TRBD2 (5 bases each). Germline values: CDR1 SGHAT, CDR2 FQNNGV. This CDR3 has 11 residues. The V and J ends lost 3 bases and 6 bases respectively, with 6 bases between them. The CDR3 DNA is TGTGCCAGCAGCTTGAGGGGCGAGCAGTACTTC. Amino acid sequence: CASSLRGEQYF.

The CDR3 sequence: CASSQVVTSTYEQYF. For the CDR3, the DNA is TGTGCCAGCAGCCAAGTAGTAACATCCACCTACGAGCAGTACTTC. The J gene is TRBJ2-7, the V gene TRBV4-2; D remains unclear. The germline V and J ends were trimmed by 1 base and 2 bases, with 12 bases remaining between them. The CDR3 length is 15 residues. CDR1 is LGHNA and CDR2 is YNFKEQ in the germline V gene.